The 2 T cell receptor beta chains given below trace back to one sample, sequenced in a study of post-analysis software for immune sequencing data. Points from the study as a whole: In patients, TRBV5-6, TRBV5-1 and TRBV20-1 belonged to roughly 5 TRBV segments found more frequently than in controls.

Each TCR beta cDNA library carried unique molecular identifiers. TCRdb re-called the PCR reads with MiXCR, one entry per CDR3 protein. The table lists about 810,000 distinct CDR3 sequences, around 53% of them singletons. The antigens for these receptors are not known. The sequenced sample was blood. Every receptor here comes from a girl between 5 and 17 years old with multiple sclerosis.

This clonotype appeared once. The CDR3 region is CSAREQRSSSYEQYF. CDR3 sequence (DNA): TGCAGTGCTAGAGAACAGCGCTCGAGCTCCTACGAGCAGTACTTC. The genes are TRBV20-1 and TRBJ2-7; D uncertain. The CDR3 contains 15 residues. V dropped 0 bases and J dropped 0 bases, with 12 bases sitting between them. Germline V lookup: CDR1 DFQATT, CDR2 SNEGSKA (reference sequence).

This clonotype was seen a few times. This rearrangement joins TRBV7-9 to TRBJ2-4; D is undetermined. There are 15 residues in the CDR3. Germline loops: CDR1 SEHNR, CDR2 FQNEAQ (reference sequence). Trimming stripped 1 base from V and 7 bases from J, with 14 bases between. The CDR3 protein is CASSLVDPVVNIQYF. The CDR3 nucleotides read TGTGCCAGCAGCTTAGTCGACCCGGTCGTGAACATTCAGTACTTC.